This T cell receptor beta chain was identified during a study of T cell responses to AZD1222 COVID-19 vaccine. The CDR3 consists of 14 residues. CDR1 SNHLY and CDR2 FYNNEI come from the germline V gene. The V and J ends lost 3 bases and 13 bases, in that order; junction bases with no gene match: 8. Assay used: immunoSEQ multiplex PCR; TCRdb lists only in-frame clones, some missing. The sample yields about 110,000 clones, about 82% seen once. The rearrangement joins TRBV2 to TRBJ2-1, with 11 bases lining up with TRBD1. The TCR comes from an adult in good health. Sequencing was performed on peripheral blood, taken on day 0 of AZD1222 vaccination. The DNA for the CDR3 is TGTGCCAGCAGTGATCCGGGACAGGGGGTTGGTCAGTTCTTC. Its protein is CASSDPGQGVGQFF.